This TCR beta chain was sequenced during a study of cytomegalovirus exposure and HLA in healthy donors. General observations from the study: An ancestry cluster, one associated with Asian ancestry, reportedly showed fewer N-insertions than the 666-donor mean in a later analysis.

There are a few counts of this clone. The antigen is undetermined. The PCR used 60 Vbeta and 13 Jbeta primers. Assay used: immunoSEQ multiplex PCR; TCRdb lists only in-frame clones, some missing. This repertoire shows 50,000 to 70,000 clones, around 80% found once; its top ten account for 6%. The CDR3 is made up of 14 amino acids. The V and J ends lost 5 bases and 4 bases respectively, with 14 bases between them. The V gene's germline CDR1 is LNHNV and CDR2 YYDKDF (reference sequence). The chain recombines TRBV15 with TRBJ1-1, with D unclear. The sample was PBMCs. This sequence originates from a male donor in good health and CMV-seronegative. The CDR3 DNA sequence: TGTGCCACCAGCGCCGGAAGGGAGGGCACTGAAGCTTTCTTT. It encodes CATSAGREGTEAFF.